These T cell receptor beta chains were read from a single sample in a study of molecular identifiers for immune sequencing clone quantification. From the PCR reads, TCRdb called clonotypes with MiXCR, one entry per CDR3 protein. Of some 320,000 distinct CDR3 sequences listed, 24% are singletons. Sequencing used naive CD8+ T cells from blood, with Jurkat cell RNA spiked in. These receptors were taken from a human donor in good health. Some libraries in this study had Jurkat cell RNA spiked in. Each CDR3 is given with its conserved first and last residue. The D gene is left open where the match is weak. Size is stated for part of the rows, as once, few or many counts, or as a class when the clone is expanded.

V gene: TRBV5-4; D gene: TRBD1; J gene: TRBJ1-1; clone size: many; CDR3 DNA: TGTGCCAGCAGCCCCCCCGACAGGGACCTAACTGGTGAAGCTTTCTTT; CDR3 protein: CASSPPDRDLTGEAFF
V gene: TRBV7-9; D gene: NA; J gene: TRBJ2-7; clone size: many; CDR3 DNA: TGTGCCAGCAGCTTAGGCGATCCCCGGGACGAGCAGTACTTC; CDR3 protein: CASSLGDPRDEQYF
V gene: TRBV15; D gene: NA; J gene: TRBJ2-1; clone size: NA; CDR3 DNA: TGTGCCACCAGCAGAGATAAGGTCCTCCGCTCCTACAATGAGCAGTTCTTC; CDR3 protein: CATSRDKVLRSYNEQFF
V gene: TRBV20-1; D gene: TRBD1; J gene: TRBJ2-5; clone size: few; CDR3 DNA: TGCAGTGCTACGACAGGGCTACAAGAGACCCAGTACTTC; CDR3 protein: CSATTGLQETQYF
V gene: TRBV20-1; D gene: NA; J gene: TRBJ1-1; clone size: many; CDR3 DNA: TGCAGTGCTAGAGACAGGCGGAGGACTGAAGCTTTCTTT; CDR3 protein: CSARDRRRTEAFF
V gene: TRBV4-1; D gene: NA; J gene: TRBJ1-2; clone size: few; CDR3 DNA: TGCGCCAGTTCCCCTGGAACATTAGACTATGGCTACACCTTC; CDR3 protein: CASSPGTLDYGYTF
V gene: TRBV21-1; D gene: NA; J gene: TRBJ2-3; clone size: NA; CDR3 DNA: TGTGCCAGCAGCAAAGCGGACCGACCCAATACGCAGTATTTT; CDR3 protein: CASSKADRPNTQYF
V gene: TRBV3-1; D gene: TRBD2; J gene: TRBJ2-3; clone size: NA; CDR3 DNA: TGTGCCAGCAGCCAAGATTGGACTAGCGGCTCAGATACGCAGTATTTT; CDR3 protein: CASSQDWTSGSDTQYF
V gene: TRBV27; D gene: NA; J gene: TRBJ2-6; clone size: many; CDR3 DNA: TGTGCCAGCAGTTTAGTTTCTGGGGCCAACGTCCTGACTTTC; CDR3 protein: CASSLVSGANVLTF
V gene: TRBV24-1; D gene: NA; J gene: TRBJ2-3; clone size: NA; CDR3 DNA: TGTGCCACCAGTGAGCAGGGAAGCACAGATACGCAGTATTTT; CDR3 protein: CATSEQGSTDTQYF
V gene: TRBV29-1; D gene: NA; J gene: TRBJ2-2; clone size: many; CDR3 DNA: TGCAGCGTTGAAGGACCGGGAGCGGACGGGGAGCTGTTTTTT; CDR3 protein: CSVEGPGADGELFF
V gene: TRBV3-1; D gene: TRBD1; J gene: TRBJ2-2; clone size: once; CDR3 DNA: TGTGCCAGCAGTCGAATCCAGACAGGGGATGCCGGGGAGCTGTTTTTT; CDR3 protein: CASSRIQTGDAGELFF
V gene: TRBV7-9; D gene: TRBD2; J gene: TRBJ2-7; clone size: NA; CDR3 DNA: TGTTCCAGCAGCGAGCCAGCGGGAGGGCATGAGCAGTACTTC; CDR3 protein: CSSSEPAGGHEQYF
V gene: TRBV9; D gene: TRBD1; J gene: TRBJ2-7; clone size: NA; CDR3 DNA: TGTGCCAGCAGCGTAGATCGGGCAGGGGGTTACCGCGAGCAGTACTTC; CDR3 protein: CASSVDRAGGYREQYF
V gene: TRBV12-3/TRBV12-4; D gene: TRBD1; J gene: TRBJ1-2; clone size: once; CDR3 DNA: TGTGCCAGCAGTATAGTAGGGACAGGGCAGAACTATGGCTACACCTTC; CDR3 protein: CASSIVGTGQNYGYTF
V gene: TRBV27; D gene: NA; J gene: TRBJ2-7; clone size: NA; CDR3 DNA: TGTGCCAGCAGACCCCTAGCGCCCCGCTCCTACGAGCAGTACTTC; CDR3 protein: CASRPLAPRSYEQYF
V gene: TRBV20-1; D gene: TRBD1; J gene: TRBJ1-3; clone size: many; CDR3 DNA: TGCAGTGCTAGAGATCCGGGACAGGGGAAAGGTTCTGGAAACACCATATATTTT; CDR3 protein: CSARDPGQGKGSGNTIYF
V gene: TRBV9; D gene: NA; J gene: TRBJ2-3; clone size: few; CDR3 DNA: TGTGCCAGCAGCGGGTGGCTTGTGGGAGCCACAGATACGCAGTATTTT; CDR3 protein: CASSGWLVGATDTQYF
V gene: TRBV7-9; D gene: TRBD1; J gene: TRBJ2-7; clone size: few; CDR3 DNA: TGTGCCAGCAGCACCGGGGACAGGGTCCACGAGCAGTACTTC; CDR3 protein: CASSTGDRVHEQYF
V gene: TRBV5-1; D gene: NA; J gene: TRBJ2-7; clone size: NA; CDR3 DNA: TGCGCCAGCAGCCCCTATGACGGGCAGGGGAGCGAGCAGTACTTC; CDR3 protein: CASSPYDGQGSEQYF
V gene: TRBV5-6; D gene: TRBD2; J gene: TRBJ2-7; clone size: NA; CDR3 DNA: TGTGCCAGCAGCTTCAAAGCGGGAAGTGAGCGCGAGCAGTACTTC; CDR3 protein: CASSFKAGSEREQYF
V gene: TRBV2; D gene: NA; J gene: TRBJ2-3; clone size: many; CDR3 DNA: TGTGCCAGCAGGACGTGGTCGGATACGCAGTATTTT; CDR3 protein: CASRTWSDTQYF
V gene: TRBV4-1; D gene: TRBD2; J gene: TRBJ2-3; clone size: NA; CDR3 DNA: TGCGCCAGCAGAAGCGGGGGGAGGGGAGATACGCAGTATTTT; CDR3 protein: CASRSGGRGDTQYF
V gene: TRBV7-9; D gene: NA; J gene: TRBJ1-3; clone size: NA; CDR3 DNA: TGTGCCAGCAGCGACAGACAGGAAAACTCTGGAAACACCATATATTTT; CDR3 protein: CASSDRQENSGNTIYF
V gene: TRBV19; D gene: NA; J gene: TRBJ2-3; clone size: NA; CDR3 DNA: TGTGCCAGTAGTACCCGGGAATCAGATACGCAGTATTTT; CDR3 protein: CASSTRESDTQYF
V gene: TRBV27; D gene: NA; J gene: TRBJ2-5; clone size: many; CDR3 DNA: TGTGCCAGCAGCCCCTGGTTTGCGCCTCAAGAGACCCAGTACTTC; CDR3 protein: CASSPWFAPQETQYF
V gene: TRBV28; D gene: NA; J gene: TRBJ2-7; clone size: many; CDR3 DNA: TGTGCCAGCAGCCGCGGTTCCTACGAGCAGTACTTC; CDR3 protein: CASSRGSYEQYF
V gene: TRBV29-1; D gene: NA; J gene: TRBJ1-1; clone size: many; CDR3 DNA: TGCAGCGTAATCGACAGCATGAACACTGAAGCTTTCTTT; CDR3 protein: CSVIDSMNTEAFF
V gene: TRBV6-2/TRBV6-3; D gene: NA; J gene: TRBJ2-7; clone size: NA; CDR3 DNA: TGTGCCAGCCAGGAGTACCACGAGCAGTACTTC; CDR3 protein: CASQEYHEQYF
V gene: TRBV5-5; D gene: NA; J gene: TRBJ1-1; clone size: many; CDR3 DNA: TGTGCCAGCAGCTTGGGATACCACAACCCTGAAGCTTTCTTT; CDR3 protein: CASSLGYHNPEAFF
V gene: TRBV13; D gene: NA; J gene: TRBJ1-6; clone size: NA; CDR3 DNA: TGTGCCAGCAGCTCCAACTTGAATTCACCCCTCCACTTT; CDR3 protein: CASSSNLNSPLHF
V gene: TRBV7-6; D gene: NA; J gene: TRBJ1-1; clone size: NA; CDR3 DNA: TGTGCCAGCAGTCCGTGGGTCGACGGGGGGATCAACACTGAAGCTTTCTTT; CDR3 protein: CASSPWVDGGINTEAFF
V gene: TRBV15; D gene: NA; J gene: TRBJ2-3; clone size: NA; CDR3 DNA: TGTGCCACCCGCAGAGATGAGGCTACGCAGTATTTT; CDR3 protein: CATRRDEATQYF
V gene: TRBV2; D gene: NA; J gene: TRBJ2-2; clone size: few; CDR3 DNA: TGTGCCAACCAGAATGGGAGATCGAACACCGGGGAGCTGTTTTTT; CDR3 protein: CANQNGRSNTGELFF
V gene: TRBV27; D gene: TRBD1; J gene: TRBJ2-7; clone size: NA; CDR3 DNA: TGTGCCAGCGGAACTCACAGGGGTCCTTCCTACGAGCAGTACTTC; CDR3 protein: CASGTHRGPSYEQYF
V gene: TRBV5-6; D gene: NA; J gene: TRBJ1-1; clone size: many; CDR3 DNA: TGTGCCAGCAGCTTGACGGGGGTGACTGAAGCTTTCTTT; CDR3 protein: CASSLTGVTEAFF
V gene: TRBV29-1; D gene: NA; J gene: TRBJ1-4; clone size: many; CDR3 DNA: TGCAGCGTAGTTCCGGCGGCGGATGAAAAACTGTTTTTT; CDR3 protein: CSVVPAADEKLFF
V gene: TRBV6-1; D gene: NA; J gene: TRBJ1-5; clone size: few; CDR3 DNA: TGTGCCAGCAGTGATAGGAGGACGGAGGGGAATCAGCCCCAGCATTTT; CDR3 protein: CASSDRRTEGNQPQHF
V gene: TRBV27; D gene: TRBD1; J gene: TRBJ1-5; clone size: few; CDR3 DNA: TGTGCCAGCCGGTCGACAGGGGGGATTAGCAATCAGCCCCAGCATTTT; CDR3 protein: CASRSTGGISNQPQHF
V gene: TRBV2; D gene: TRBD2; J gene: TRBJ2-5; clone size: many; CDR3 DNA: TGTGCCAGCAGTAACGGACTAGCGTACCAAGAGACCCAGTACTTC; CDR3 protein: CASSNGLAYQETQYF
V gene: TRBV2; D gene: NA; J gene: TRBJ1-5; clone size: NA; CDR3 DNA: TGTGCCAGCAGTGAAGCTGTCGGGGGTTATAGCAATCAGCCCCAGCATTTT; CDR3 protein: CASSEAVGGYSNQPQHF
V gene: TRBV6-2/TRBV6-3; D gene: NA; J gene: TRBJ2-7; clone size: many; CDR3 DNA: TGTGCCAGCAGTCCGCGGGCTAGCGAGCAGTACTTC; CDR3 protein: CASSPRASEQYF